The clone carrying this T cell receptor (beta chain) was detected only a few times. Antigen unknown. The junction departs from the called germline gene at one end, perhaps through a read error. The CDR3 sequence is 15 residues long. In germline, CDR1 is SEHNR, CDR2 FQNEAQ (reference sequence). This sample is part of a study of blood T cells in healthy people across ages. Study-wide results and limits: Diversity figures derived from one million T cells were judged to underestimate the true value. Older individuals had lower TCR beta diversity per million T cells (the decline was roughly linear).

Using a J-beta primer mix together with a sample-barcoded 5' primer, a second PCR was run for roughly 7 to 12 cycles. TCRdb processed the 5' RACE reads anew with MiXCR; each CDR3 protein has one entry. The sample carries about 290,000 distinct CDR3 sequences, around 30% recorded once. The specimen was blood. The V and J genes are TRBV7-9 and TRBJ1-1, with 9 bases matching TRBD1. The clonotype was recovered from a woman in her seventies in good health. Here the CDR3 DNA reads TGTGTCAGCAGCCCTCCGGGACAGGGGAACACTGAAGCTTTCTTT. It codes for CVSSPPGQGNTEAFF.